The present T cell receptor beta chain was sequenced within a study of blood T cell repertoires in COVID-19. The assay was immunoSEQ multiplex PCR, and TCRdb's table has in-frame clones only and misses some. Here the sample spans about 81,000 clones, almost 90% being singletons. V was trimmed by 5 bases and J by 5 bases, leaving 18 bases between them. In germline, CDR1 is SGHTA, CDR2 FQGNSA. The length of the CDR3 is 15 residues. This TCR derives from a woman aged 80 or older with acute or convalescent COVID-19. The genes are TRBV7-2 and TRBJ2-5; a possible D gene is TRBD2 (7 bases). Material: peripheral blood. The CDR3, as DNA: TGTGCCAGCAGCCTGGGGGGCCGGGGGGCGGAGACCCAGTACTTC. This encodes CASSLGGRGAETQYF. Full variable domain (outside the CDR3, taken from reference TRBV7-2 and TRBJ2-5): GAGVSQSPSNKVTEKGKDVELRCDPISGHTALYWYRQSLGQGLEFLIYFQGNSAPDKSGLPSDRFSAERTGGSVSTLTIQRTQQEDSAVYLCASSLGGRGAETQYFGPGTRLLVL.